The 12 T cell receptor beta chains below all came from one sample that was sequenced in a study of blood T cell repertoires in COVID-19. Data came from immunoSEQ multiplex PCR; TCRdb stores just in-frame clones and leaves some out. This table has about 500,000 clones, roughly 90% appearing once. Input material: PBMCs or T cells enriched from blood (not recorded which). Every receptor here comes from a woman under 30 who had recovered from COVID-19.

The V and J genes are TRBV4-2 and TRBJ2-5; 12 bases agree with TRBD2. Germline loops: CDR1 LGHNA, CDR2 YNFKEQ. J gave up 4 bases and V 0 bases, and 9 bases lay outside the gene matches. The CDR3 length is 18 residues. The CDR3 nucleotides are TGTGCCAGCAGCCAAGATGGGCCGACTAGCGGGGGAGGAGAGACCCAGTACTTC. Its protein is CASSQDGPTSGGGETQYF.

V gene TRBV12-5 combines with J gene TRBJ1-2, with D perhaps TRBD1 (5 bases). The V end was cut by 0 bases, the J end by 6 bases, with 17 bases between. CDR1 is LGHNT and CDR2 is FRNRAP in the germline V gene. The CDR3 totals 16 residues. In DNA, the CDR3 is TGTGCTAGTGGTTTGGTAATACAGGCTGAACTAAATGGCTACACCTTC. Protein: CASGLVIQAELNGYTF.

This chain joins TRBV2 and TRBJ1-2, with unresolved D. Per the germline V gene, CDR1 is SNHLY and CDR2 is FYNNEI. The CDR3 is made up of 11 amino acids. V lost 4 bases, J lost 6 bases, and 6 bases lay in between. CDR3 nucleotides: TGTGCCAGCAGTGTATCTAATGGCTACACCTTC. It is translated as CASSVSNGYTF.

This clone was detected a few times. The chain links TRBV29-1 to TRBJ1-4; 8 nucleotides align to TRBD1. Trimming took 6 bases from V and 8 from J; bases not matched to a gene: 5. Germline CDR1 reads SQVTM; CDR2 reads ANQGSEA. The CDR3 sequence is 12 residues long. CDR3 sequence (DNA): TGCAGCGTGGTGACAGGGGACGAAAAACTGTTTTTT. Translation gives CSVVTGDEKLFF.

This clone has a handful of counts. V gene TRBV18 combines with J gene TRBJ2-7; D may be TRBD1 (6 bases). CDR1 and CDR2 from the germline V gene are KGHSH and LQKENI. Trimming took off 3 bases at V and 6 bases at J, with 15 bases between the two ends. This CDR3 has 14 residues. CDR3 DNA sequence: TGTGCCAGCTCACCCCCAAACCCAGGGGCCGAGCAGTACTTC. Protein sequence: CASSPPNPGAEQYF.

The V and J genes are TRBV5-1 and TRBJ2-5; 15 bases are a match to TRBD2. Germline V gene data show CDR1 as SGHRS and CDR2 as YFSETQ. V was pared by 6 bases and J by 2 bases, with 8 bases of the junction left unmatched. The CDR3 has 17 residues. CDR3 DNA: TGCGCCAGCACAAAATCCGGGACTAGCGGGGGGCAAGAGACCCAGTACTTC. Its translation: CASTKSGTSGGQETQYF.

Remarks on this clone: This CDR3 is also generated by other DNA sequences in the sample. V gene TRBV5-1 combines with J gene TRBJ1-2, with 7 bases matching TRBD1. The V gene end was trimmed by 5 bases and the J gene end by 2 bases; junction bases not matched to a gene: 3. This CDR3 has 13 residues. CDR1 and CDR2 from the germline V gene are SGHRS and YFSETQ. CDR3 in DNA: TGCGCCAGCAGTCGGGACAGCAACTATGGCTACACCTTC. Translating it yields CASSRDSNYGYTF.

The CDR3 DNA reads as TGTGCCTGGGGAGGAACAGGGGGGTCACCCCTCCACTTT. It yields the protein CAWGGTGGSPLHF. The V and J genes are TRBV30 and TRBJ1-6; 8 bases map to TRBD1. The junction had 7 bases not matched to a gene; V was cut back by 5 bases and J by 10 bases. The CDR3 totals 13 residues. Per germline, CDR1 GTSNPN and CDR2 SVGIG (reference sequence).

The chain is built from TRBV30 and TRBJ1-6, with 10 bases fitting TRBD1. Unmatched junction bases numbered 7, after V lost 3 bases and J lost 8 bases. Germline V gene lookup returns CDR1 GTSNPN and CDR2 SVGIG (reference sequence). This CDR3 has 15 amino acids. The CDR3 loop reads CAWSLTGGEYSPLHF. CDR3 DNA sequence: TGTGCCTGGAGCTTGACAGGGGGCGAGTATTCACCCCTCCACTTT.

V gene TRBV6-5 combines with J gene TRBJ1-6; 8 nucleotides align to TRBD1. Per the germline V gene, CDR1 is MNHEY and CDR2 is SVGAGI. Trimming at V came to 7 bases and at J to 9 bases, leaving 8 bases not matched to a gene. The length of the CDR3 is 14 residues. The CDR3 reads CASTKTGEGSPLHF. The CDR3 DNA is TGTGCCAGCACCAAGACAGGGGAGGGTTCACCCCTCCACTTT.

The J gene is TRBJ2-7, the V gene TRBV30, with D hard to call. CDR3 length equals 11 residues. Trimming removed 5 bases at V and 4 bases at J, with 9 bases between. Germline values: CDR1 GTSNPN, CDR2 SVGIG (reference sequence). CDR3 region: CAWDTSYEQYF. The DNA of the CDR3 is TGTGCCTGGGACACATCGTACGAGCAGTACTTC.

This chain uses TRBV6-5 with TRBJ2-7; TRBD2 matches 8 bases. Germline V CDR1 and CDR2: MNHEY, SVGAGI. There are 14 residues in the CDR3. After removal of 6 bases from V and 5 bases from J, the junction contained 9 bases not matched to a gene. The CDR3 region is CASRSGGGLDEQYF. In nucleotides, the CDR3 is TGTGCCAGCAGATCCGGGGGGGGGCTGGACGAGCAGTACTTC.